This TCR beta chain was recorded in a study of T cells after posttransplantation cyclophosphamide. Trimming shortened V by 0 bases and J by 6 bases, and 12 bases separated the two germline ends. This CDR3 has 14 amino acids. The V gene's germline CDR1 is SGHRS and CDR2 YFSETQ. Points on this clone: Its antigen is not known.

Measured with immunoSEQ multiplex PCR; TCRdb has only the in-frame clones, and not every one. Found here are under 30,000 clones, no singletons; the ten largest cover approximately 3%. This related bone marrow graft donor gave peripheral blood on the day of marrow donation. General observations from the study: TRB clonality was highly associated with recipient CMV seropositivity and reactivation.

Sample: PBMCs. J is TRBJ1-2 and V is TRBV5-1; D possibly corresponds to TRBD1 (5 bases). The sequence was obtained from a woman aged 55 to 70 in good health, CMV-negative, and a related stem cell transplant donor. CDR3 sequence reads: CASSLVGGENGYTF. CDR3 DNA sequence: TGCGCCAGCAGCTTGGTCGGGGGAGAAAATGGCTACACCTTC.